This entry lists 27 T cell receptor beta chains sequenced from one sample in a study of blood T cells in healthy people across ages. Alongside a J-beta primer mix, a sample-barcoded 5' primer served in a second PCR lasting roughly 7 to 12 cycles. TCRdb re-called the 5' RACE reads with MiXCR, one entry per CDR3 protein. The sample includes around 800,000 distinct CDR3 sequences, around a quarter of them seen just once. Another study also made use of these data, one on T cells of mothers and their children.

Sequencing used blood. The receptors shown here come from a boy aged 5-17 years in good health.

The chain links TRBV25-1 to TRBJ2-6; 7 positions agree with TRBD1. This CDR3 region has 18 residues. Germline CDR1 MGHDK, CDR2 SYGVNS. J was trimmed by 0 bases and V by 4 bases; bases with no gene match: 9. CDR3 coding DNA: TGTGCCAGCAGTGTGGGGACAGTGAGTTACTCTGGGGCCAACGTCCTGACTTTC. Translated, it gives CASSVGTVSYSGANVLTF.

The chain has TRBV20-1 and TRBJ2-5; 7 nucleotides agree with TRBD2. The J call may be incorrect, as the DNA end agrees better with TRBJ2-7. Germline CDR1 reads DFQATT; CDR2 reads SNEGSKA (reference sequence). The CDR3 extends over 16 amino acids. CDR3 sequence (DNA): TGCAGTGCTAGTCCCTCTTTGGGAGGGACCTCCTACGAGCAGTACTTC. It encodes CSASPSLGGTSYEQYF.

The rearrangement joins TRBV10-3 to TRBJ1-2, with no clear D. Trimming stripped 3 bases from V and 5 bases from J, with 13 bases between. Germline V gives CDR1 ENHRY, CDR2 SYGVKD. CDR3 length equals 14 residues. CDR3 nucleotides: TGTGCCATCAGTGAAGGCACCTTGGGGTATGGCTACACCTTC. Its translation: CAISEGTLGYGYTF.

This clonotype turned up a few times. The CDR3 region is CASSFWGYEQYF. CDR3 in DNA: TGTGCCAGCAGCTTTTGGGGGTACGAGCAGTACTTC. The chain links TRBV7-9 to TRBJ2-1; tentatively, D is TRBD1 or TRBD2 (5 bases each). TRBJ2-7 explains the end of the DNA better; the J call may be wrong. The CDR3 extends over 12 amino acids. The germline CDR1 and CDR2 sequences are SEHNR and FQNEAQ (reference sequence).

A single count supports this clonotype. The junction departs from germline at one end; a sequencing error may be responsible. The V call is TRBV4-1, the J call TRBJ2-1, with D possibly matching TRBD1 (6 bases). Looked up from germline, CDR1 is MGHRA and CDR2 is YSYEKL. The CDR3 length is 20 residues. The CDR3 loop is CASSQEGALQKFFSHNERFF. CDR3 sequence (DNA): TGCGCCAGCAGCCAAGAGGGGGCCCTGCAGAAGTTTTTTTCCCACAATGAGCGGTTCTTC.

This clonotype was detected only a few times. The V and J genes are TRBV5-1 and TRBJ1-4, with 8 positions matching TRBD1. CDR3 size: 14 residues. Per the germline V gene, CDR1 is SGHRS and CDR2 is YFSETQ. Unmatched junction bases numbered 6, after V lost 1 base and J lost 10 bases. CDR3 bases: TGCGCCAGCAGCTTGCGAACAGGGGGGGGAAAACTGTTTTTT. Translated: CASSLRTGGGKLFF.

The chain joins TRBV7-3 to TRBJ2-5; D ambiguous. The DNA end favors TRBJ2-1, so the J call may be wrong. This CDR3 region has 10 residues. In germline, CDR1 is SGHTA, CDR2 FQGTGA. CDR3 protein: CAQWAAVQFF. The CDR3 bases are TGTGCCCAATGGGCGGCGGTGCAGTTCTTC.

The chain carries TRBV12-3 or TRBV12-4 and TRBJ1-2; possible D gene TRBD1, 5 bases. Trimming took 3 bases from V and 3 from J, leaving 14 bases between them. The CDR3 contains 15 residues. This chain's CDR3 is CASSFVGPGDYGYTF. CDR3 in DNA: TGTGCCAGCAGTTTCGTCGGACCGGGGGACTATGGCTACACCTTC.

This clonotype has only one observation. The chain carries TRBV7-8 and TRBJ1-6, with D maybe TRBD1 (5 bases). CDR1 and CDR2 (germline): SGHVS, FQNEAQ. The ends were cut back, 4 bases at V and 6 bases at J, with 19 bases in the middle. This CDR3 has 17 amino acids. The chain's CDR3 is CASSSREDIKLNSPLHF. The CDR3 DNA follows: TGTGCCAGCAGCTCAAGGGAGGACATCAAACTTAATTCACCCCTCCACTTT.

This chain joins TRBV6-1 and TRBJ2-5; TRBD2 is a possible D gene (5 bases). The J call may be faulty, since TRBJ2-7 better matches the DNA end. Germline-derived CDR1 and CDR2 are MNHNS and SASEGT. The CDR3 loop spans 15 amino acids. CDR3 DNA sequence: TGTGCCAGCAGTGGTCGGACTGCGAGCTCCTACGAGCAGTACTTC. Translated, it gives CASSGRTASSYEQYF.

This clonotype was detected a few times. The chain uses TRBV6-1 and TRBJ2-2; 7 bases fit TRBD1. The CDR3 consists of 15 residues. Germline values: CDR1 MNHNS, CDR2 SASEGT. V lost 6 bases, J lost 4 bases, and 8 bases stayed unmatched. The CDR3 loop is CASSLRTGFTGELFF. The CDR3 coding sequence is TGTGCCAGCAGCCTTCGGACAGGCTTCACCGGGGAGCTGTTTTTT.

The chain couples TRBV28 to TRBJ2-5; the D is unclear. The end of the DNA aligns better with TRBJ2-1, so the J call may be wrong. The germline V gene encodes CDR1 MDHEN and CDR2 SYDVKM. The CDR3 loop spans 14 amino acids. The CDR3 DNA follows: TGTGCCAGCAGTTTTAGAAGACCCTCGGGTGAGCAGTTCTTC. This gives the protein CASSFRRPSGEQFF.

The V call is TRBV13, the J call TRBJ2-3; 11 bases agree with TRBD1. The CDR3 is made up of 16 amino acids. Looked up from germline, CDR1 is PRHDT and CDR2 is FYEKMQ (reference sequence). V lost 5 bases and J lost 1; bases outside the gene matches: 5. The CDR3: CASSLGTGGRTDTQYF. The CDR3 DNA reads TGTGCCAGCAGCCTCGGGACAGGGGGACGCACAGATACGCAGTATTTT.

The rearrangement links TRBV6-5 to TRBJ1-2; D unclear. Germline loops: CDR1 MNHEY, CDR2 SVGAGI. This CDR3 is built from 16 residues. The V end was cut by 4 bases, the J end by 0 bases, with 15 bases between. CDR3 coding DNA: TGTGCCAGCAGTTCAACTGACCTCACCGCTAACTATGGCTACACCTTC. Its translation: CASSSTDLTANYGYTF.

This clonotype appeared a few times. This chain links TRBV4-2 with TRBJ2-7; 8 bases fit TRBD1. Per the germline V gene, CDR1 is LGHNA and CDR2 is YNFKEQ. The length of the CDR3 is 16 residues. V gave up 5 bases and J gave up 3 bases; unmatched junction bases: 12. CDR3 amino acids: CASSSQRTGNLYEQYF. The CDR3 nucleotides read TGTGCCAGCAGCTCTCAGCGGACAGGGAATCTCTACGAGCAGTACTTC.

Only a few counts were recorded for this clonotype. This chain links TRBV7-2 with TRBJ2-2; possible D gene TRBD1, 5 bases. Germline lookup yields CDR1 SGHTA and CDR2 FQGNSA. V shed 3 bases and J shed 0 bases, with 11 bases lying between them. This CDR3 is built from 16 residues. The CDR3 DNA is TGTGCCAGCAGCTTGAAGACAGTCGCGAACACCGGGGAGCTGTTTTTT. Translated, it gives CASSLKTVANTGELFF.

Details on this clonotype: The junction and the germline gene differ at one end; a read error may be behind it. The chain uses TRBV7-9 and TRBJ2-3, with D perhaps matching TRBD1 (6 bases). Per the germline V gene, CDR1 is SEHNR and CDR2 is FQNEAQ (reference sequence). The CDR3 spans 13 residues. CDR3 sequence (DNA): TGTGTCAGCAGCTTGCAGGGGACAGATACGCAGTATTTT. Translated, it gives CVSSLQGTDTQYF.

The chain recombines TRBV7-2 with TRBJ2-5, with a possible D match to TRBD1 (6 bases). With 5 bases removed from V and 3 bases from J, the gap between germline ends came to 13 bases. CDR3 length: 14 amino acids. Germline values: CDR1 SGHTA, CDR2 FQGNSA. The chain's CDR3 is CASSVGQLKETQYF. DNA for the CDR3: TGTGCCAGCAGCGTAGGACAGCTTAAAGAGACCCAGTACTTC.

In its sample, this clonotype was seen a few times. V gene TRBV7-9 combines with J gene TRBJ2-5, with D perhaps matching TRBD1 (5 bases). The CDR3 is made up of 13 amino acids. Germline CDR1 is SEHNR and CDR2 is FQNEAQ (reference sequence). Deletions cut 10 bases from V and 0 bases from J, with 12 bases between. The CDR3 DNA follows: TGTGCCACCCAGGGAATGTACCAAGAGACCCAGTACTTC. It codes for CATQGMYQETQYF.

The genes are TRBV6-5 and TRBJ2-5, with 9 bases matching TRBD1. The end of the DNA is better explained by TRBJ2-7, so the J call may be wrong. Germline-derived CDR1 and CDR2 are MNHEY and SVGAGI. This CDR3 spans 14 amino acids. The CDR3 spells CASSYWTGAYEQYF. The CDR3 DNA is TGTGCCAGCAGTTACTGGACAGGGGCCTACGAGCAGTACTTC.

V is TRBV3-1 and J is TRBJ2-3; D gene ambiguous. This CDR3 is built from 13 residues. In germline, CDR1 is LGHDT, CDR2 YNNKEL (reference sequence). Trimming removed 4 bases at V and 8 bases at J, with 13 bases between. The CDR3 is CASSPSPRVTQYF. The CDR3 DNA sequence: TGTGCCAGCAGCCCCTCACCGAGAGTTACGCAGTATTTT.

The chain employs TRBV12-3 or TRBV12-4 and TRBJ2-5, with a possible D match to TRBD1 (5 bases). The CDR3 loop spans 14 amino acids. Trimming took 6 bases from V and 1 from J, leaving 12 bases between them. CDR3 coding DNA: TGTGCCAGCAGCATCCAGGGTATCCAAGAGACCCAGTACTTC. Residues: CASSIQGIQETQYF.

Only a few counts were recorded for this clonotype. This CDR3 reads CSARAVREDTQYF. The CDR3 region has the DNA TGCAGTGCTAGAGCGGTGCGCGAGGATACGCAGTATTTT. The J gene is TRBJ2-3, the V gene TRBV20-1; D is unresolved. The V gene lost 1 base and the J gene lost 6 bases, with 11 bases spanning the gap. In germline, CDR1 is DFQATT, CDR2 SNEGSKA (reference sequence). This CDR3 has 13 residues.

This clonotype was found a few times. As the CDR3 is not closed by the conserved phenylalanine or tryptophan, this likely results from a read error. V gene TRBV2 combines with J gene TRBJ1-5, with TRBD1 matching 7 bases. This CDR3 is built from 15 residues. Germline V gene data show CDR1 as SNHLY and CDR2 as FYNNEI. J was trimmed by 3 bases and V by 7 bases; bases with no gene match: 9. The CDR3 nucleotides read TGTGCCAGCACGGTCGAGACAGGGAACAATCAGCCCCAGCATCTT. Translated, it gives CASTVETGNNQPQHL.

Only a few counts were recorded for this clonotype. V gene TRBV21-1 combines with J gene TRBJ2-4; TRBD1 is taken as the D call from the table, unchecked against the DNA. TRBV21-1 is classified as a pseudogene. This CDR3 contains 15 residues. The CDR3 spells CASSIPPGAKNIQYF. The CDR3 DNA follows: TGTGCCAGCAGCATTCCACCAGGGGCCAAAAACATTCAGTACTTC.

The rearrangement uses TRBV7-9 and TRBJ1-1; D is unresolved. The V gene's germline CDR1 is SEHNR and CDR2 FQNEAQ (reference sequence). Trimming cost V 1 base and J 4 bases, with 13 bases left between them. The CDR3 runs to 15 residues. In DNA form, the CDR3 reads TGTGCCAGCAGCTTAGTGGGCCCGGAGGGCACTGAAGCTTTCTTT. Its translation is CASSLVGPEGTEAFF.

This clonotype was seen just once. The V and J genes are TRBV9 and TRBJ2-3, with D possibly matching TRBD1 (6 bases). The germline gives CDR1 SGDLS, CDR2 YYNGEE. The CDR3 consists of 16 residues. With 4 bases removed from V and 3 bases from J, the gap between germline ends came to 18 bases. The CDR3 loop reads CASSPGSGVQTDTQYF. DNA for the CDR3: TGTGCCAGCAGCCCGGGGTCAGGGGTACAGACAGATACGCAGTATTTT. Full variable domain (outside the CDR3, taken from reference TRBV9 and TRBJ2-3): DSGVTQTPKHLITATGQRVTLRCSPRSGDLSVYWYQQSLDQGLQFLIQYYNGEERAKGNILERFSAQQFPDLHSELNLSSLELGDSALYFCASSPGSGVQTDTQYFGPGTRLTVL.